One and the same sample provided the 3 T cell receptor beta chains below, sequenced in a study of blood T cell repertoires in COVID-19. Profiling relied on immunoSEQ multiplex PCR, and the TCRdb table lists in-frame clones only, not all of them. The table includes 150,000 or so clones, roughly 90% detected once. The sequenced sample consisted of PBMCs or T cells enriched from blood (not recorded which). The source of these receptors is a woman in her 30s with acute COVID-19.

The rearrangement uses TRBV7-2 and TRBJ2-3, with D possibly matching TRBD2 (5 bases). Germline CDR1 SGHTA, CDR2 FQGNSA. The V gene lost 1 base and the J gene lost 2 bases, with 16 bases spanning the gap. CDR3 length: 17 amino acids. The CDR3 is CASSLVGVRVHTDTQYF. CDR3 in DNA: TGTGCCAGCAGCTTAGTCGGAGTGAGGGTACACACAGATACGCAGTATTTT.

On this clone: The sample carries other DNA sequences with the same CDR3. This chain links TRBV2 with TRBJ1-5, with a possible D match to TRBD1 (5 bases). Germline CDR1 reads SNHLY; CDR2 reads FYNNEI. The CDR3 sequence is 13 residues long. The V end was cut by 8 bases, the J end by 5 bases, with 13 bases between. Here the CDR3 reads CASGGGNYQPQHF. In DNA form, the CDR3 reads TGTGCCAGCGGGGGGGGGAATTATCAGCCCCAGCATTTT.

This chain connects TRBV3-1 (or the pseudogene TRBV3-2) to TRBJ1-5; 10 bases match TRBD1. Trimming at V came to 4 bases and at J to 4 bases, leaving 4 bases not matched to a gene. The CDR3 consists of 15 residues. The germline V gene has CDR1 LGHDT and CDR2 YNNKEL (reference sequence). The CDR3 nucleotides read TGTGCCAGCAGCCCTGGGACAGGGGATAATCAGCCCCAGCATTTT. It codes for CASSPGTGDNQPQHF.